This TCR beta chain was identified during a study of long-term antiretroviral therapy in people with HIV. Unmatched junction bases numbered 11, after V lost 4 bases and J lost 4 bases. Looked up from germline, CDR1 is SGHNT and CDR2 is YYREEE (reference sequence). The CDR3 has 15 residues. This was the immunoSEQ v3.0 assay at survey level. Profiling relied on immunoSEQ multiplex PCR, and the TCRdb table lists in-frame clones only, not all of them. This table has 20,000 to 25,000 clones, 86% appearing once. The input for sequencing was unsorted PBMCs, taken 1.3 years after starting antiretroviral therapy. The sequence derives from a man aged 60 to 69 with HIV. The chain carries TRBV5-4 and TRBJ2-7; TRBD2 matches at 7 bases. The CDR3 reads CASSPIGGGSYEQYF. The CDR3 DNA follows: TGTGCCAGCAGCCCTATAGGCGGGGGAAGTTACGAGCAGTACTTC.